The clone carrying this TCR beta chain was seen more than once but under ten times. Germline and genes here are mouse. The read ends 3 residues before the CDR3 terminus; that terminus is restored from the germline J gene. This sample was included in a study of CD8+ T cells in alopecia areata. The CDR3 spans 15 residues. V lost 3 bases and J 0 bases, leaving 7 bases between the germline ends. Germline assignment: CDR1 NSHNY and CDR2 SYGAGN. Once RNA had been extracted, it was reverse transcribed into cDNA to act as the sequencing template. Repertoires were generated with immunoSEQ multiplex PCR, while TCRdb's copy carries only in-frame clones and drops some. The sample contains about 270,000 clones, none of them singletons. Cell sorting was performed on pooled cutaneous lymph node cells with CD4, CD8alpha, NKG2D, NKG2ACE and other markers.

This receptor was taken from a C3H/HeJ mouse with alopecia areata. The strain bears MHC haplotype H2-k. The rearrangement links TRBV13-1 to TRBJ1-6; a weak D match, TRBD1 (5 bases). TRBJ1-6 is flagged as an ORF with uncertain function. The source material was CD4+ T cells sorted from a lymph node. The CDR3 sequence is CASSAGSSYNSPLYF. CDR3 bases read: TGTGCCAGCAGTGCAGGGTCTTCCTATAATTCGCCC.